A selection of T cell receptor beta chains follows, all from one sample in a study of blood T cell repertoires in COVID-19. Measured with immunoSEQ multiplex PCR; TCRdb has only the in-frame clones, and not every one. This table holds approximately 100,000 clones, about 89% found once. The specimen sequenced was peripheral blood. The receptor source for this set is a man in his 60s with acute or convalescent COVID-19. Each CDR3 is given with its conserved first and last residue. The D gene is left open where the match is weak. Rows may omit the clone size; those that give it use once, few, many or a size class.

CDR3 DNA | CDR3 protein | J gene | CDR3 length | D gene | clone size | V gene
TGCGCCAGCAGCTTGGTAACTAGCGGGAGGATCGGCGAGCAGTACTTC | CASSLVTSGRIGEQYF | TRBJ2-7 | 16 | TRBD2 | - | TRBV5-1
TGTGCCAGCAGCAGCAGACAGGGAGCGAACACCGGGGAGCTGTTTTTT | CASSSRQGANTGELFF | TRBJ2-2 | 16 | TRBD1 | - | TRBV6-6
TGTGCCAGCAGCTTAGGCAGGGACAATGAGCAGTTCTTC | CASSLGRDNEQFF | TRBJ2-1 | 13 | - | - | TRBV7-8
TGTGCCAGCAGCTTATGGACAGGCGGGAAAGTCAATCAGCCCCAGCATTTT | CASSLWTGGKVNQPQHF | TRBJ1-5 | 17 | TRBD1 | - | TRBV7-9
TGTGCCAGCAGCCCACTCCTGGGGGCCAGGACTAACTATGGCTACACCTTC | CASSPLLGARTNYGYTF | TRBJ1-2 | 17 | - | - | TRBV5-4
TGTGCCATCAGTGTGGCCAGTCGGCTGTTTTTT | CAISVASRLFF | TRBJ2-2 | 11 | - | - | TRBV10-3
TGTGCCAGCAGCATGCCTCTTCAGGGGTTGACTGAAGCTTTCTTT | CASSMPLQGLTEAFF | TRBJ1-1 | 15 | - | - | TRBV7-9
TGCGCCAGCGGGAGGGGGTTGGACACTGAAGCTTTCTTT | CASGRGLDTEAFF | TRBJ1-1 | 13 | - | - | TRBV5-1
TGTGCCAGCAGCCAAGACAGGGTCTGGGGAGATACGCAGTATTTT | CASSQDRVWGDTQYF | TRBJ2-3 | 15 | TRBD1 | - | TRBV5-4
TGTGCCAGCAGCTTCGCCGGGTATGGGAGGGAGGGGGTCGATGAGCAGTTCTTC | CASSFAGYGREGVDEQFF | TRBJ2-1 | 18 | - | - | TRBV11-3
TGTGCCAGCAGTGAAGCACAAGGGACTAGCGGGAGGGCCGCGGTCGTTCGTGAGCAGTTCTTC | CASSEAQGTSGRAAVVREQFF | TRBJ2-1 | 21 | TRBD2 | - | TRBV2
TGTGCCAGCAGCAAAAAAGGCGGGGGGACCCAGTACTTC | CASSKKGGGTQYF | TRBJ2-5 | 13 | - | - | TRBV21-1
TGTGCCAGCACCCGAGGAGGGTCGGACGAGCAGTACTTC | CASTRGGSDEQYF | TRBJ2-7 | 13 | - | - | TRBV25-1
TGTGCCAGCACGAGCTCCTACGAGCAGTACTTC | CASTSSYEQYF | TRBJ2-7 | 11 | - | - | TRBV28
TGTGCCAGCAGCCCGACCTTTACAGGGGTGGGCAAGACCGGGGAGCTGTTTTTT | CASSPTFTGVGKTGELFF | TRBJ2-2 | 18 | TRBD1 | - | TRBV5-4
TGCGCCAGCAGCTCTGGGACAGGTCTATATACGCAGTATTTT | CASSSGTGLYTQYF | TRBJ2-3 | 14 | TRBD1 | once | TRBV5-1
TGTGCCAGCAGTTACACAGGGGGGGAGACTGAAGCTTTCTTT | CASSYTGGETEAFF | TRBJ1-1 | 14 | TRBD1 | - | TRBV6-6
TGTGCCAGCCGGAGACAGGGCCTAGGGGAGCAGTACTTC | CASRRQGLGEQYF | TRBJ2-7 | 13 | TRBD1 | - | TRBV6-5
TGTGCCAGCAGCCCCAGGGTAGGGGGCAGGAATTCACCCCTCCACTTT | CASSPRVGGRNSPLHF | TRBJ1-6 | 16 | TRBD1 | - | TRBV9
TGTGCCAGCAGCCAAGGCGGGAGCAATCAGCCCCAGCATTTT | CASSQGGSNQPQHF | TRBJ1-5 | 14 | - | - | TRBV14
TGCAGCGCCGCGACAGGGGACGTCGCTGGAAACACCATATATTTT | CSAATGDVAGNTIYF | TRBJ1-3 | 15 | TRBD1 | - | TRBV29-1
TGTGCCAGCAGCGACAACACAGGGATCGGGCAGTTCTTC | CASSDNTGIGQFF | TRBJ2-1 | 13 | - | - | TRBV9
TGTGCCAGCAGTGAAGCGATAGTAAAAGAGACCCAGTACTTC | CASSEAIVKETQYF | TRBJ2-5 | 14 | - | - | TRBV6-1
TGTGCCAGCAGCATAGCCAGTAGGTACGGAGAGACCCAGTACTTC | CASSIASRYGETQYF | TRBJ2-5 | 15 | - | - | TRBV6-5
TGCGCCAGCAGCTTGGAAGGGGGCCGGGCCTTACAAGCTTTCTTT | CASSLEGGRALQAFF | TRBJ1-1 | 15 | TRBD1 | - | TRBV5-1
TGTGCCAGTAGTATCAGGGGGCGCGGGGGCAATCAGCCCCAGCATTTT | CASSIRGRGGNQPQHF | TRBJ1-5 | 16 | TRBD1 | few | TRBV19
TGTGCCACCAGTGCAGGGGACACCGGGGAGCTGTTTTTT | CATSAGDTGELFF | TRBJ2-2 | 13 | - | once | TRBV24-1
TGTGCCAGCAGCTTGGACGGATCTAGCACCTTC | CASSLDGSSTF | TRBJ1-2 | 11 | - | few | TRBV5-6
TGTGCCAGCAGTTACCAGGGGGCGGACACCGGGGAGCTGTTTTTT | CASSYQGADTGELFF | TRBJ2-2 | 15 | TRBD1 | - | TRBV6-5
TGTGCCAGCAGCCCCGGAAGCGGTGCGAACACCGGGGAGCTGTTTTTT | CASSPGSGANTGELFF | TRBJ2-2 | 16 | - | - | TRBV9
TGCAGTGCTCAAAACATCGATGAGCAGTTCTTC | CSAQNIDEQFF | TRBJ2-1 | 11 | - | - | TRBV20-1
TGTGCCTCAACCAGGGCGGGGGATGAAAAACTGTTTTTT | CASTRAGDEKLFF | TRBJ1-4 | 13 | - | - | TRBV13
TGCGCCAGCAGCGCCGCTTGGACTAGGGCTGCAGATACGCAGTATTTT | CASSAAWTRAADTQYF | TRBJ2-3 | 16 | TRBD2 | - | TRBV5-1
TGTGCCACCAGCCGGGGGGCGGTCAATCAGCCCCAGCATTTT | CATSRGAVNQPQHF | TRBJ1-5 | 14 | - | - | TRBV15
TGCGCCAGCAGCTTGGGGCAGGGGGTTGGCACTGAAGCTTTCTTT | CASSLGQGVGTEAFF | TRBJ1-1 | 15 | TRBD1 | - | TRBV5-1
TGCGCCAGCCGGGAGCTTGGGACTCCGGGAGAGCAGTACTTC | CASRELGTPGEQYF | TRBJ2-7 | 14 | - | once | TRBV5-1
TGTGCCAGTAGTTCCGACAGGGAGCATCAGCCCCAGCATTTT | CASSSDREHQPQHF | TRBJ1-5 | 14 | TRBD1 | once | TRBV19
TGTGCCATCAGTGAGACGAGGACAGGGAACTACGAGCAGTACTTC | CAISETRTGNYEQYF | TRBJ2-7 | 15 | TRBD1 | - | TRBV10-3
TGCAGCGTTGATCGGAGTACCACTGAAGCTTTCTTT | CSVDRSTTEAFF | TRBJ1-1 | 12 | - | once | TRBV29-1
TGTGCCAGCAGCTTAGCATGGGGACTAGCGATCGATTCCTACGAGCAGTACTTC | CASSLAWGLAIDSYEQYF | TRBJ2-7 | 18 | TRBD2 | - | TRBV7-2
TGTGCCAGCAGGGGACAGGGAGGCAATCAGCCCCAGCATTTT | CASRGQGGNQPQHF | TRBJ1-5 | 14 | TRBD1 | once | TRBV28
TGCGCCGGGGCCAGAGGACCAAACACTGAAGCTTTCTTT | CAGARGPNTEAFF | TRBJ1-1 | 13 | - | - | TRBV10-2
TGTGCCAGTACTCAGGGTCATCAGCCCCAGCATTTT | CASTQGHQPQHF | TRBJ1-5 | 12 | - | - | TRBV19
TGTGCCTGGAGTCGGCGGGGGGGCGATGGCTACACCTTC | CAWSRRGGDGYTF | TRBJ1-2 | 13 | - | once | TRBV30